The 7 T cell receptor beta chains below come from one sample, sequenced in a study of blood T cell repertoires in COVID-19. Measured with immunoSEQ multiplex PCR; TCRdb has only the in-frame clones, and not every one. Of more than 45,000 clones in the sample, 70% to 90% were seen once. Sequences were obtained from peripheral blood. The receptor set was obtained from an elderly man with acute or convalescent COVID-19.

The chain carries TRBV6-5 and TRBJ2-2, with D perhaps matching TRBD1 (5 bases). This CDR3 comprises 14 residues. The V gene lost 6 bases and the J gene lost 6 bases, with 14 bases spanning the gap. The germline gives CDR1 MNHEY, CDR2 SVGAGI. CDR3 loop: CASRSQGAAGELFF. CDR3 DNA sequence: TGTGCCAGCAGATCCCAGGGTGCGGCCGGGGAGCTGTTTTTT.

The chain couples TRBV2 to TRBJ2-7, with a possible D match to TRBD1 (5 bases). The length of the CDR3 is 12 residues. Between the trimmed V and J ends, which lost 5 bases and 3 bases, there was a span of 8 bases. The germline CDR1 and CDR2 sequences are SNHLY and FYNNEI. CDR3 amino acids: CASSPQVYEQYF. In DNA form, the CDR3 reads TGTGCCAGCAGTCCACAGGTCTACGAGCAGTACTTC. The full variable domain, with the rest looked up from reference TRBV2 and TRBJ2-7, is EPEVTQTPSHQVTQMGQEVILRCVPISNHLYFYWYRQILGQKVEFLVSFYNNEISEKSEIFDDQFSVERPDGSNFTLKIRSTKLEDSAMYFCASSPQVYEQYFGPGTRLTVT.

CDR3 loop: CASSQDRMNTEAFF. DNA of the CDR3: TGTGCCAGCAGCCAAGACAGGATGAACACTGAAGCTTTCTTT. This sequence joins TRBV3-1 (or the pseudogene TRBV3-2) and TRBJ1-1; the D is unclear. Trimming stripped 0 bases from V and 0 bases from J, with 5 bases between. Germline CDR1 and CDR2: LGHDT and YNNKEL (reference sequence). There are 14 residues in the CDR3.

The genes are TRBV9 and TRBJ1-2, with D possibly being TRBD1 (5 bases). CDR1 SGDLS and CDR2 YYNGEE come from the germline V gene. Trimming stripped 2 bases from V and 5 bases from J, with 13 bases between. The CDR3 is made up of 14 amino acids. DNA for the CDR3: TGTGCCAGCAGCGTGGGGCCCCGTGAGTATGGCTACACCTTC. Its translation: CASSVGPREYGYTF. The full variable domain, completed using reference TRBV9 and TRBJ1-2, is DSGVTQTPKHLITATGQRVTLRCSPRSGDLSVYWYQQSLDQGLQFLIQYYNGEERAKGNILERFSAQQFPDLHSELNLSSLELGDSALYFCASSVGPREYGYTFGSGTRLTVV.

The table lists this clone with a count of one. V is TRBV2 and J is TRBJ2-5; 9 nucleotides match TRBD1. This CDR3 has 15 residues. Germline V gene data show CDR1 as SNHLY and CDR2 as FYNNEI. The junction had 8 bases not matched to a gene; V was cut back by 5 bases and J by 4 bases. CDR3 sequence (DNA): TGTGCCAGCAGTTTACAGGGGGCGGTAACAGAGACCCAGTACTTC. This translates into CASSLQGAVTETQYF.

The chain recombines TRBV15 with TRBJ2-1, with 8 bases identical to TRBD2. CDR1 is LNHNV, CDR2 YYDKDF, per germline (reference sequence). This CDR3 comprises 16 residues. Losses at the gene ends were 4 bases for V and 7 bases for J; bases not matched to a gene: 12. The CDR3 sequence: CATSTRWGSGDNEQFF. The CDR3 DNA sequence: TGTGCCACCAGCACCCGTTGGGGTAGCGGGGATAATGAGCAGTTCTTC. Filled out from reference TRBV15 and TRBJ2-1, the complete variable domain reads DAMVIQNPRYQVTQFGKPVTLSCSQTLNHNVMYWYQQKSSQAPKLLFHYYDKDFNNEADTPDNFQSRRPNTSFCFLDIRSPGLGDTAMYLCATSTRWGSGDNEQFFGPGTRLTVL.

V usage is TRBV7-2 and J usage is TRBJ1-5, with 7 nucleotides matching TRBD1. Germline assignment: CDR1 SGHTA and CDR2 FQGNSA. The CDR3 length is 14 residues. V lost 5 bases, J lost 1 base, and 2 bases stayed unmatched. This CDR3 is CASSLGQSNQPQHF. The CDR3 nucleotides read TGTGCCAGCAGCCTGGGACAGAGCAATCAGCCCCAGCATTTT.